A single sample gave rise to the 5 T cell receptor beta chains below, sequenced in a study of blood T cell repertoires in COVID-19. Sequencing used immunoSEQ multiplex PCR; TCRdb keeps in-frame clones, though not all of them. The data show around 310,000 clones, with approximately 89% seen just once and roughly a tenth held by the top ten. The sample comprised PBMCs or T cells enriched from blood (not recorded which). These TCRs come from a woman in her 30s who had recovered from COVID-19.

The genes are TRBV4-1 and TRBJ1-2; D is undetermined. Germline V gene data show CDR1 as MGHRA and CDR2 as YSYEKL. The CDR3 has 15 amino acids. Trimming pared 4 bases from V and 0 bases from J, leaving 12 bases between. The CDR3 nucleotides read TGCGCCAGCAGCCTCAGTCCCCGCCCTAACTATGGCTACACCTTC. Translated: CASSLSPRPNYGYTF.

The genes are TRBV6-6 and TRBJ2-5, with TRBD2 as a possible D gene (6 bases). Trimming took 6 bases from V and 5 from J, leaving 22 bases between them. This CDR3 is built from 16 residues. Germline loops: CDR1 MNHNY, CDR2 SVGAGI (reference sequence). The CDR3 sequence: CASRPTAGREGETQYF. The CDR3 DNA follows: TGTGCCAGCAGACCAACGGCTGGGCGGGAAGGGGAGACCCAGTACTTC.

The chain links TRBV7-2 to TRBJ1-2, with TRBD1 as a possible D gene (5 bases). Germline V gene sequence: CDR1 SGHTA, CDR2 FQGNSA. V was clipped by 5 bases and J by 4 bases, with 14 bases between them. The CDR3 is 14 residues long. The CDR3 loop is CASSKKTGVYGYTF. The CDR3 DNA is TGTGCCAGCAGCAAAAAAACGGGGGTCTATGGCTACACCTTC.

The chain links TRBV18 to TRBJ1-4; TRBD1 matches 7 bases. The CDR3 covers 13 residues. Trimming took 3 bases from V and 10 from J; bases not matched to a gene: 5. The germline gives CDR1 KGHSH, CDR2 LQKENI. The CDR3: CASSPTQGGKLFF. The CDR3 DNA follows: TGTGCCAGCTCACCTACGCAGGGGGGAAAACTGTTTTTT.

This clone was detected only a few times. The gene calls are TRBV6-1 and TRBJ2-1, with 10 bases lining up with TRBD2. Germline assignment: CDR1 MNHNS and CDR2 SASEGT. V lost 2 bases, J lost 9 bases, and 7 bases stayed unmatched. This CDR3 contains 15 residues. This CDR3 is CASSERAGGRGEQFF. The CDR3 nucleotides read TGTGCCAGCAGTGAAAGAGCGGGAGGGCGCGGTGAGCAGTTCTTC.